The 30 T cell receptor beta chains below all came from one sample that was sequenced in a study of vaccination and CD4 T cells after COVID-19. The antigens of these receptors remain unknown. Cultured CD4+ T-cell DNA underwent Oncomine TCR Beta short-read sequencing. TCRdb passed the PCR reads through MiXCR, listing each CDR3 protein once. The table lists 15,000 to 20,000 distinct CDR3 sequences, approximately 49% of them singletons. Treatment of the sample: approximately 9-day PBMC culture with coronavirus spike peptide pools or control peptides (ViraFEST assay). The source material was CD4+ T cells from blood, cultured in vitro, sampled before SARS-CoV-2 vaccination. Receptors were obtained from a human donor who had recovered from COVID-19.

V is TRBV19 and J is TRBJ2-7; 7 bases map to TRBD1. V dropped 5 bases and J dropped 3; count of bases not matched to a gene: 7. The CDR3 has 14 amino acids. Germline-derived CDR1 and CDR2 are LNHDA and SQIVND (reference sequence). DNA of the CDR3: TGTGCCAGTAGTGTTCACCGGGACAGCTACGAGCAGTACTTC. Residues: CASSVHRDSYEQYF.

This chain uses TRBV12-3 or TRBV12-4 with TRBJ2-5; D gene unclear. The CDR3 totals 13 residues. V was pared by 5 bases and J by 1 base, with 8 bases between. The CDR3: CASSPPVQETQYF. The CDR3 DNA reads TGTGCCAGCAGTCCCCCAGTCCAAGAGACCCAGTACTTC.

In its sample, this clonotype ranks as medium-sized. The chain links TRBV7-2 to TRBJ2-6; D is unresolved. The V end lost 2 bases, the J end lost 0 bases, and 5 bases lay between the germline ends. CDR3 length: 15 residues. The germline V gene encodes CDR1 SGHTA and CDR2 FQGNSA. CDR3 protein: CASSLLGSGANVLTF. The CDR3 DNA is TGTGCCAGCAGCTTACTCGGCTCTGGGGCCAACGTCCTGACTTTC.

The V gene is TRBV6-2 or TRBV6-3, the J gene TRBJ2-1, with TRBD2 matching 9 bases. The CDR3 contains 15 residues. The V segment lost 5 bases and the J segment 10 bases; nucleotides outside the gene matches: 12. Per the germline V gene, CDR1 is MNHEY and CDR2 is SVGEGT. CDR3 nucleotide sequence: TGTGCCAGCAGTGACCTGACTAGCGGTCTTAGAGAGCAGTTCTTC. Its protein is CASSDLTSGLREQFF.

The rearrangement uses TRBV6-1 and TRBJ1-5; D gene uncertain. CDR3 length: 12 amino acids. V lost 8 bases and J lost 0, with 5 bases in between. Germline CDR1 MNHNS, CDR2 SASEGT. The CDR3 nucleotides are TGTGCCAGCGGGATTAGCAATCAGCCCCAGCATTTT. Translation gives CASGISNQPQHF.

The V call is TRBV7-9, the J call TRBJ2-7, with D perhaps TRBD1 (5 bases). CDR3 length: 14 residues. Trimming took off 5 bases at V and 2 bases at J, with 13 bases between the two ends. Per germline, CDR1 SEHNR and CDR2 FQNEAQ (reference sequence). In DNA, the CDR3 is TGTGCCAGCAGCGACAGACAGTTCACCTACGAGCAGTACTTC. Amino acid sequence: CASSDRQFTYEQYF. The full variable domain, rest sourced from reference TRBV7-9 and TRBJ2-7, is DTGVSQNPRHKITKRGQNVTFRCDPISEHNRLYWYRQTLGQGPEFLTYFQNEAQLEKSRLLSDRFSAERPKGSFSTLEIQRTEQGDSAMYLCASSDRQFTYEQYFGPGTRLTVT.

The CDR3 DNA follows: TGCGCCAGCACCCCTGGCGGGGCAGATACGCAGTATTTT. Translating gives CASTPGGADTQYF. This chain uses TRBV5-1 with TRBJ2-3; a possible D gene is TRBD2 (6 bases). The CDR3 totals 13 residues. Per germline, CDR1 SGHRS and CDR2 YFSETQ. V lost 6 bases and J 4 bases, leaving 12 bases between the germline ends.

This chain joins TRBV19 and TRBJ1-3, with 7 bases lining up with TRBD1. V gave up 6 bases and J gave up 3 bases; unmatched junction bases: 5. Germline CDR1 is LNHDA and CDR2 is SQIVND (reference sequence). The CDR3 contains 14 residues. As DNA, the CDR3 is TGTGCCAGTAGACTACAGGGGAATGGAAACACCATATATTTT. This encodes CASRLQGNGNTIYF.

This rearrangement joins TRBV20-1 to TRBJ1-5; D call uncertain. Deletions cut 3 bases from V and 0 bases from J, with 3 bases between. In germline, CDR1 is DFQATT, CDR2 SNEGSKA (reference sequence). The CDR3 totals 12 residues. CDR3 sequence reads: CSARGSNQPQHF. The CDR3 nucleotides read TGCAGTGCTAGGGGTAGCAATCAGCCCCAGCATTTT.

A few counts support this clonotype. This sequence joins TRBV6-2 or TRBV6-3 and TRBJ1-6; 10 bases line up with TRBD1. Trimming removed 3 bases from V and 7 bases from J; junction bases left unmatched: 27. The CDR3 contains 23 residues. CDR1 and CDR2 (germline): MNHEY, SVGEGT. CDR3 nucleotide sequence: TGTGCCAGCAGTTATAATAGACCGAGGACGGCGACAGGGGGCACCCCGGGGAATTCACCCCTCCACTTT. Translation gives CASSYNRPRTATGGTPGNSPLHF.

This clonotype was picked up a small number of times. CDR3 DNA: TGCAGTGCTAGACCCAGGGGGCGAATAGATACGCAGTATTTT. Protein: CSARPRGRIDTQYF. The rearrangement uses TRBV20-1 and TRBJ2-3, with 8 positions matching TRBD1. J gave up 5 bases and V 2 bases, and 6 bases lay outside the gene matches. The CDR3 consists of 14 residues. The germline gives CDR1 DFQATT, CDR2 SNEGSKA (reference sequence).

CDR3 region: CASSLSGQVTDTQYF. CDR3 DNA: TGTGCCAGCAGCTTAAGTGGACAGGTGACAGATACGCAGTATTTT. This chain joins TRBV11-2 and TRBJ2-3; TRBD1 aligns across 7 bases. V lost 2 bases and J lost 3; bases outside the gene matches: 5. There are 15 residues in the CDR3. Germline V gene data show CDR1 as SGHAT and CDR2 as FQNNGV.

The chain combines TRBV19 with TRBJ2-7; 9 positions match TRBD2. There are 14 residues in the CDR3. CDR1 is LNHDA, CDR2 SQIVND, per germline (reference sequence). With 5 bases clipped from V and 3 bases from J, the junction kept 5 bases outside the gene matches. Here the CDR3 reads CASSVAGGYYEQYF. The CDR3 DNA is TGTGCCAGTAGTGTCGCGGGAGGGTACTACGAGCAGTACTTC.

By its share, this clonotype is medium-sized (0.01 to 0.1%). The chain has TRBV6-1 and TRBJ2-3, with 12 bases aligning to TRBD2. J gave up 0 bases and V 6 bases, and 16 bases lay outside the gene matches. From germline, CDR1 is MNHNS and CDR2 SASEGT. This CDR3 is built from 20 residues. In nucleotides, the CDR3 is TGTGCCAGCAGAAAGACGACTAGCGGGGGAGTAGGGGTTAGCACAGATACGCAGTATTTT. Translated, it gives CASRKTTSGGVGVSTDTQYF.

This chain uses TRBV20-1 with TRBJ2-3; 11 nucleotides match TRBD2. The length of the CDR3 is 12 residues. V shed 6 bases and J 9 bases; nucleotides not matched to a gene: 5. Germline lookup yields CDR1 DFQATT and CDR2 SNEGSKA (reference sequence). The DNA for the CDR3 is TGCAGTGCCTATTTAGCGGGAGGGACGCAGTATTTT. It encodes CSAYLAGGTQYF.

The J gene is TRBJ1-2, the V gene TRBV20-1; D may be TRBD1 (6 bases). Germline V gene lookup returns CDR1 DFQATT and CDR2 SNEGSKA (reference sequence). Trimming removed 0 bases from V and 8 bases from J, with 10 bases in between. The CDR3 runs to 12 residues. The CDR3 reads CSAREGGSGYTF. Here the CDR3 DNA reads TGCAGTGCTAGAGAAGGGGGGAGCGGCTACACCTTC.

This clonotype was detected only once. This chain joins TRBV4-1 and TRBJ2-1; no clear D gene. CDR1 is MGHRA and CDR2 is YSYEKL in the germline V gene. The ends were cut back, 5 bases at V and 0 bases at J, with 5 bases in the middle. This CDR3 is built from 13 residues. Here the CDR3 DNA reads TGCGCCAGCAGCAAGAGCTCCTACAATGAGCAGTTCTTC. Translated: CASSKSSYNEQFF.

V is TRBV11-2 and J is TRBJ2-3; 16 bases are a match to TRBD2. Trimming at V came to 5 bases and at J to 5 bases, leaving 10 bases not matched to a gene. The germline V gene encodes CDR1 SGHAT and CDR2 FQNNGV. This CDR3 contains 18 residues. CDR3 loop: CASSTGTSGRAVKDTQYF. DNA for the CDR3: TGTGCCAGCAGCACCGGGACTAGCGGGAGGGCCGTTAAAGATACGCAGTATTTT.

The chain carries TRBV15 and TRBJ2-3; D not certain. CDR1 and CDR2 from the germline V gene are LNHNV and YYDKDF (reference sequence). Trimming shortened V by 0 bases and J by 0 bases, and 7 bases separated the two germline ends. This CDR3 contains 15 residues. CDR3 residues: CATSRERFSTDTQYF. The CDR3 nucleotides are TGTGCCACCAGCAGAGAGCGGTTTAGCACAGATACGCAGTATTTT.

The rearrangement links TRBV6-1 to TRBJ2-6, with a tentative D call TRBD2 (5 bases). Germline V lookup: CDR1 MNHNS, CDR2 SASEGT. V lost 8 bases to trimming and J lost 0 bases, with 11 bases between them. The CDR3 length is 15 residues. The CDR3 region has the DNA TGTGCCAGCCGGGATGGGAGCTCTGGGGCCAACGTCCTGACTTTC. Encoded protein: CASRDGSSGANVLTF.

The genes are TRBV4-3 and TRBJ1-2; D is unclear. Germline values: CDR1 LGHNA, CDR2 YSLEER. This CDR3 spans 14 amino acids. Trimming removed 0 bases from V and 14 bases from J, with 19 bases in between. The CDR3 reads CASSQDVSASAWTF. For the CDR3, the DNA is TGCGCCAGCAGCCAAGATGTATCGGCCTCCGCGTGGACCTTC.

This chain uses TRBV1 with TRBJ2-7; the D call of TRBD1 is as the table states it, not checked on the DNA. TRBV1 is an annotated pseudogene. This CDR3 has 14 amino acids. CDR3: CTNRHDRGCAEQYF. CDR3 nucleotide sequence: TGCACCAACCGACACGACAGGGGTTGCGCCGAGCAGTACTTC.

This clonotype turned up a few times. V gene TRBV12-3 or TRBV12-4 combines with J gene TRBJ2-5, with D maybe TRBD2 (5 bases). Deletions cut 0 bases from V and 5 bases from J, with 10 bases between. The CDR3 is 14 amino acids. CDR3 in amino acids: CASSLAGAEETQYF. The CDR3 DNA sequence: TGTGCCAGCAGTTTAGCGGGAGCCGAGGAGACCCAGTACTTC.

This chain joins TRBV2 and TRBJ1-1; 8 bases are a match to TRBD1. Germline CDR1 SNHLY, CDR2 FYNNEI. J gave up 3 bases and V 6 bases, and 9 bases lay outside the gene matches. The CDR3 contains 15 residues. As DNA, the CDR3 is TGTGCCAGCAGACCCGGCACGACAGGGGACACTGAAGCTTTCTTT. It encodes CASRPGTTGDTEAFF.

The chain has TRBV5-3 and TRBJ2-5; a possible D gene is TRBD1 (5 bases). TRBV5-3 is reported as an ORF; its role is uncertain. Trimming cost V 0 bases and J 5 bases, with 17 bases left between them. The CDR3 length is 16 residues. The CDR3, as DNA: TGTGCCAGAAGCTTGGGGGGCCTCGGGTATTGTGAGACCCAGTACTTC. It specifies CARSLGGLGYCETQYF.

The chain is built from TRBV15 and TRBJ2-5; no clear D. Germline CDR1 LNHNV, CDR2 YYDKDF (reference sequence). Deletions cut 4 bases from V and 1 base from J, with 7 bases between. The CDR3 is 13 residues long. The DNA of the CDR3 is TGTGCCACCAGCATTATAGTCCAAGAGACCCAGTACTTC. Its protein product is CATSIIVQETQYF. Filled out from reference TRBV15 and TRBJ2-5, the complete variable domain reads DAMVIQNPRYQVTQFGKPVTLSCSQTLNHNVMYWYQQKSSQAPKLLFHYYDKDFNNEADTPDNFQSRRPNTSFCFLDIRSPGLGDTAMYLCATSIIVQETQYFGPGTRLLVL.

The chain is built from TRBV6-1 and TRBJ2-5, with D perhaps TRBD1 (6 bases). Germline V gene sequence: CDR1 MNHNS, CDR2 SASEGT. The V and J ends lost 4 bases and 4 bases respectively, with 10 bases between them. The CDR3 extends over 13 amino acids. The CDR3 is CASSGGLRETQYF. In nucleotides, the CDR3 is TGTGCCAGCAGTGGGGGGCTCCGAGAGACCCAGTACTTC.

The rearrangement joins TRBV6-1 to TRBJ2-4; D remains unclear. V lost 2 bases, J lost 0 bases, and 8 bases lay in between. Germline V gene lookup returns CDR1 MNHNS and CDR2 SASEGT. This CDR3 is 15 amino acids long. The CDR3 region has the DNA TGTGCCAGCAGTGAAAGTCGAGTAGCCAAAAACATTCAGTACTTC. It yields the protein CASSESRVAKNIQYF.

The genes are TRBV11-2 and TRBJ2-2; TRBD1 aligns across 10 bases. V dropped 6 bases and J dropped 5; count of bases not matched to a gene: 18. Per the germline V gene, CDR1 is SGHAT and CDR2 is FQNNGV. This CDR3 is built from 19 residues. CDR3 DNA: TGTGCCAGCAGAAACTTAGCGGGTGGGGGACAGGGGCCGACCGGGGAGCTGTTTTTT. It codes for CASRNLAGGGQGPTGELFF.

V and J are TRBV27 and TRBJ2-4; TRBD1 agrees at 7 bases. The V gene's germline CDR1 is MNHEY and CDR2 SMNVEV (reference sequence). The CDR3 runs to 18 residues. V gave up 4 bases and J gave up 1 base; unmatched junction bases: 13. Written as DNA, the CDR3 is TGTGCCAGCAGTTCCCGACCCTCGACAGGGACGGCCAAAAACATTCAGTACTTC. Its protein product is CASSSRPSTGTAKNIQYF.